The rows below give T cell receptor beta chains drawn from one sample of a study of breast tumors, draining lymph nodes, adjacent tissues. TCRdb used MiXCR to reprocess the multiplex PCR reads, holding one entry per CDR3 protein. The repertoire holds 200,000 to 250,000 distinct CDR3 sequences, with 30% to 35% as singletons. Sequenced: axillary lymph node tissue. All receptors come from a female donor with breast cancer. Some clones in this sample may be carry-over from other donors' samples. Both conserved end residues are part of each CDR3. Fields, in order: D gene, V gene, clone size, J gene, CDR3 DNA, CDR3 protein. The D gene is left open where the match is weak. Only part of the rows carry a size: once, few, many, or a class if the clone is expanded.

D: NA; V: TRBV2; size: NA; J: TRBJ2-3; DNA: TGTGCCAGCAGTGATATTGGGGCAGATACGCAGTATTTT; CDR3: CASSDIGADTQYF
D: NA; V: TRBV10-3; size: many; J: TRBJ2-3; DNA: TGTGCCATCAGTGAGTTCGAGCGCCCCGCAGATACGCAGTATTTT; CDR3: CAISEFERPADTQYF
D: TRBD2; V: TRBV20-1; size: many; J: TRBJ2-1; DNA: TGCAGTGCTAGCGGGGGGACCTACAATGAGCAGTTCTTC; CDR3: CSASGGTYNEQFF
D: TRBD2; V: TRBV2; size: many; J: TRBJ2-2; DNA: TGTGCCAGCAAGTCGGGGGGGCGTACCGGGGAGCTGTTTTTT; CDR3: CASKSGGRTGELFF
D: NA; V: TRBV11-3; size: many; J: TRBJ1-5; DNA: TGTGCCAGCAGCCGCAGTTTTGATCAGCCCCAGCATTTT; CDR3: CASSRSFDQPQHF
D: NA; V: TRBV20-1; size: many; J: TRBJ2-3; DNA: TGCAGTGCTAGAGATCTAACAGGGAAGGATACGCAGTATTTT; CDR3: CSARDLTGKDTQYF
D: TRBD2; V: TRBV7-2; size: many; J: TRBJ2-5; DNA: TGTGCCAGCAGCTCGGAGGTAGCGGGAGGCCGGGGCCAGTACTTC; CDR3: CASSSEVAGGRGQYF
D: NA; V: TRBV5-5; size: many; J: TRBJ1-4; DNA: TGTGCCAGCAGCTTGATGGGGGGGGGAAAACTGTTTTTT; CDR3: CASSLMGGGKLFF
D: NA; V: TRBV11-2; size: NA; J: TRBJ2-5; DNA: TGTGCCAGCAGCCGTATCGGAGGTGCACTTGAAGAGACCCAGTACTTC; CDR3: CASSRIGGALEETQYF
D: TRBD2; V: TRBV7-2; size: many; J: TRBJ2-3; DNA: TGTGCCAGCAGCTTAGGGGGCGGGGGGGCAAGCACAGATACGCAGTATTTT; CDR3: CASSLGGGGASTDTQYF
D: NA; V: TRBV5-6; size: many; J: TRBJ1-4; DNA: TGTGCCAGCAGCTTGGTAGGAACAGCTTTGTTTTTT; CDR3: CASSLVGTALFF
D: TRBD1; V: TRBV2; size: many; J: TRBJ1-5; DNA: TGTGCCAGCAGTGGGACAGGGCCGCCTTCCCAGCATTTT; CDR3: CASSGTGPPSQHF
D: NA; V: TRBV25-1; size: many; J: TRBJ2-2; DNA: TGTGCCAGTTCCCCTAGGGCTAGCAGGAGAAGTTACACCGGGGAGCTGTTTTTT; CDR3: CASSPRASRRSYTGELFF
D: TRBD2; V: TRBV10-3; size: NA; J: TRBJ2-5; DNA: TGTGCCACCCTAAATAGCGGGGGGGAGCAAGAGACCCAGTACTTC; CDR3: CATLNSGGEQETQYF
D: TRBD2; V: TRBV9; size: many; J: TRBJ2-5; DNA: TGTGCCAGCAGCGGTGGGGGACTAGCGGGAGTTGAGACCCAGTACTTC; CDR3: CASSGGGLAGVETQYF
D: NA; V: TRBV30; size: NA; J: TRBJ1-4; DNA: TGTGCCTGGAGTGTACAGGGCACCACAGGGACAGAAAAACTGTTTTTT; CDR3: CAWSVQGTTGTEKLFF
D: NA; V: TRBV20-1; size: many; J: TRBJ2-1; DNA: TGCAGTGCTAGAGATCTGTCAGGGGACTACAATGAGCAGTTCTTC; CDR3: CSARDLSGDYNEQFF
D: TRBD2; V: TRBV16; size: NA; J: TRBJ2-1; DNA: TGTGCCAGCAGCCAGGAGAGGACTAGCGGGAGGGCCGGGAGCGGCTACAATGAGCAGTTCTTC; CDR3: CASSQERTSGRAGSGYNEQFF
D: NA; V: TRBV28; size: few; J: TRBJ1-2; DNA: TGTGCCAGCCTCGGGGGTGAGGACTACACCTTC; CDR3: CASLGGEDYTF
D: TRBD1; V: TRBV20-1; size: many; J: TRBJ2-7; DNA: TGCAGTGCTATTGGACAGGGAAATCGTCCCGAGCAGTACTTC; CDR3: CSAIGQGNRPEQYF
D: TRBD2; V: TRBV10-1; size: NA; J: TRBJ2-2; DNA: TGCGCCAGCAGTGAGTCGGCCCTAGCGGGGCGGAACACCGGGGAGCTGTTTTTT; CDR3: CASSESALAGRNTGELFF
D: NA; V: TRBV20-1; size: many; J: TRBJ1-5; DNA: TGCAGTGCTAGTACGGCAGCCTTCAATCAGCCCCAGCATTTT; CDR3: CSASTAAFNQPQHF
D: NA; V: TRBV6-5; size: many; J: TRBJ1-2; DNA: TGTGCCAGCAGTTACAGGGGACGTAACTATGGCTACACCTTC; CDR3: CASSYRGRNYGYTF
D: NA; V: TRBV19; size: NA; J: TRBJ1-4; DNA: TGTGCCAGTCGTGAGCAGGGCGGAGGTACTAATGAAAAACTGTTTTTT; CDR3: CASREQGGGTNEKLFF
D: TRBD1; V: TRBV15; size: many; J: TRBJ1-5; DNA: TGTGCCACCAGCAGATTAGGACAGGGGGCTTATCAGCCCCAGCATTTT; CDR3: CATSRLGQGAYQPQHF
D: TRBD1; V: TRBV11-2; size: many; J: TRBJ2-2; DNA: TGTGCCAGCAGCTTAGACCGTATACAGGGGCCCGGGGAGCTGTTTTTT; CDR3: CASSLDRIQGPGELFF
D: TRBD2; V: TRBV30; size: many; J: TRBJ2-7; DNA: TGTGCCTGCACGCCGGGACTAGCGGGACAGGGGCAGTACTTC; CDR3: CACTPGLAGQGQYF
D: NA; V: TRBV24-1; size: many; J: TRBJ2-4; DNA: TGTGCCACCAGTGATGAGACAGCACAGTACTTC; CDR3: CATSDETAQYF
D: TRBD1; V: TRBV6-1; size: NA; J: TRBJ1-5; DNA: TGTGCCAGCAGCGACAGGGGATATCAGCCCCAGCATTTT; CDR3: CASSDRGYQPQHF
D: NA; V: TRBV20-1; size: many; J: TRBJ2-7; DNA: TGCAGTGTCCAGGGGATACACTACGAGCAGTACTTC; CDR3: CSVQGIHYEQYF
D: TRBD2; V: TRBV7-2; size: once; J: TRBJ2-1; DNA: TGTGCCAGCAGCATAGGACTAGCGGGAGGGCCCAATGAGCAGTTCTTC; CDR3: CASSIGLAGGPNEQFF
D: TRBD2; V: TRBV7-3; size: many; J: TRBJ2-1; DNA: TGTGCCAGCAGCTGGGGACTAGCGGGGGGGAACGAGCAGTTCTTC; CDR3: CASSWGLAGGNEQFF
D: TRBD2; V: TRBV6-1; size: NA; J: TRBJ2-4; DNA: TGTGCCAGCAGTGCCCAGCGTCTAGCGGGAGGCATTCAGTACTTC; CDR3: CASSAQRLAGGIQYF